This is a list of T cell receptor beta chains from one sample in a study of metastatic and nonmetastatic thyroid tumors. TCRdb reprocessed the PCR reads via MiXCR. The table lists about 20,000 clones, more than 9% of them singletons. The sequenced sample was blood. These receptors originate from a male donor with papillary thyroid cancer or a benign thyroid nodule (not recorded which). Some clones in this sample may be carry-over from other donors' samples. Each CDR3 is given with its conserved first and last residue. The D gene is left open where the match is weak. For some rows the clone size is stated as once, few or many, or as a class when expanded; others skip it.

clone size: few; V gene: TRBV12-3/TRBV12-4; J gene: TRBJ2-2; D gene: TRBD2; CDR3 DNA: TGTGCCAGCAGTTACCGGGACTATGGCACCGGGGAGCTGTTTTTT; CDR3 protein: CASSYRDYGTGELFF
clone size: medium-sized; V gene: TRBV12-3/TRBV12-4; J gene: TRBJ2-2; D gene: TRBD1; CDR3 DNA: TGTGCCAGCAGACGACAGGGGTCGAACACCGGGGAGCTGTTTTTT; CDR3 protein: CASRRQGSNTGELFF
clone size: medium-sized; V gene: TRBV6-1; J gene: TRBJ1-3; D gene: TRBD1; CDR3 DNA: TGTGCCAGCAGAGGACAGGGTCACTCTGGAAACACCATATATTTT; CDR3 protein: CASRGQGHSGNTIYF
clone size: medium-sized; V gene: TRBV28; J gene: TRBJ2-7; D gene: TRBD2; CDR3 DNA: TGTGCCAGCAGTTTATACAGCGGGAGCTGGAGCGCCTACGAGCAGTACTTC; CDR3 protein: CASSLYSGSWSAYEQYF
clone size: many; V gene: TRBV3-1; J gene: TRBJ2-7; D gene: NA; CDR3 DNA: TGTGCCAGCAGCCAAGATCTAACAGGCCGGGACTCTTCCTACGAGCAGTACTTC; CDR3 protein: CASSQDLTGRDSSYEQYF
clone size: NA; V gene: TRBV20-1; J gene: TRBJ2-2; D gene: NA; CDR3 DNA: TGCAGTGCTAGGGAAGGCGGACCCACCGAGGAGCTGTTTTTT; CDR3 protein: CSAREGGPTEELFF
clone size: many; V gene: TRBV20-1; J gene: TRBJ2-1; D gene: TRBD1; CDR3 DNA: TGCAGTGCTTCTACAAGGGGACAGCAGCAGTTCTTC; CDR3 protein: CSASTRGQQQFF
clone size: many; V gene: TRBV3-1; J gene: TRBJ2-5; D gene: NA; CDR3 DNA: TGTGCCAGCAGCCAGGGGTGGCAAGAGACCCAGTACTTC; CDR3 protein: CASSQGWQETQYF
clone size: NA; V gene: TRBV12-3/TRBV12-4; J gene: TRBJ2-2; D gene: TRBD1; CDR3 DNA: TGTGCCAGCAGTTTAGGACAGGGTACCACCGGGGAGCTGTTTTTT; CDR3 protein: CASSLGQGTTGELFF
clone size: NA; V gene: TRBV7-3; J gene: TRBJ2-2; D gene: TRBD1; CDR3 DNA: TGTGCCAGCAGCTCGCAACAGGGGGCGGGAGCCTGTGAGCTGTTTTTT; CDR3 protein: CASSSQQGAGACELFF
clone size: few; V gene: TRBV28; J gene: TRBJ2-7; D gene: NA; CDR3 DNA: TGTGCCAGCAGCCCACCTGACAGAGCGTGGGTTCGGTACTTC; CDR3 protein: CASSPPDRAWVRYF
clone size: many; V gene: TRBV11-2; J gene: TRBJ1-6; D gene: NA; CDR3 DNA: TGTGCCAGCAGCTTAGATCCGTGGGGTTCACCCCTCCACTTT; CDR3 protein: CASSLDPWGSPLHF
clone size: NA; V gene: TRBV6-1; J gene: TRBJ2-1; D gene: NA; CDR3 DNA: TGTGCCAGCGGGGAACATAGTATATACAATGAGCAGTTCTTC; CDR3 protein: CASGEHSIYNEQFF
clone size: many; V gene: TRBV5-4; J gene: TRBJ2-7; D gene: TRBD2; CDR3 DNA: TGTGCCAGCAGGACTAGCGGGAGGGCCTTAGAGCAGTACTTC; CDR3 protein: CASRTSGRALEQYF